The table lists the clone carrying this TCR beta chain with a few counts. The CDR3 covers 11 residues. Trimming pared 5 bases from V and 7 bases from J, leaving 3 bases between. CDR1 is SEHNR, CDR2 FQNEAQ, per germline (reference sequence). This sample is drawn from a study of PD-1 blockade in classical Hodgkin lymphoma. The time point was: cycle 4 day 1 (C4D1), after less than 7 weeks of nivolumab. Following autologous stem cell transplantation, relapse occurred in every patient, and exposure to brentuximab vedotin varied. Magnetic depletion of non-target cells from thawed PBMCs yielded purified CD8+ T cells. Measured with immunoSEQ multiplex PCR; TCRdb has only the in-frame clones, and not every one. The data contain about 7,800 clones, about three quarters of them singletons.

V is TRBV7-9 and J is TRBJ1-6, with no clear D. The sample here was CD8+ T cells from blood, taken before the fourth cycle of nivolumab. The sequence came from a human donor with classical Hodgkin lymphoma. Here the CDR3 reads CASSQNSPLHF. CDR3 nucleotides: TGTGCCAGCAGCCAGAATTCACCCCTCCACTTT. Full variable domain (rest looked up from reference TRBV7-9 and TRBJ1-6): DTGVSQNPRHKITKRGQNVTFRCDPISEHNRLYWYRQTLGQGPEFLTYFQNEAQLEKSRLLSDRFSAERPKGSFSTLEIQRTEQGDSAMYLCASSQNSPLHFGNGTRLTVT.